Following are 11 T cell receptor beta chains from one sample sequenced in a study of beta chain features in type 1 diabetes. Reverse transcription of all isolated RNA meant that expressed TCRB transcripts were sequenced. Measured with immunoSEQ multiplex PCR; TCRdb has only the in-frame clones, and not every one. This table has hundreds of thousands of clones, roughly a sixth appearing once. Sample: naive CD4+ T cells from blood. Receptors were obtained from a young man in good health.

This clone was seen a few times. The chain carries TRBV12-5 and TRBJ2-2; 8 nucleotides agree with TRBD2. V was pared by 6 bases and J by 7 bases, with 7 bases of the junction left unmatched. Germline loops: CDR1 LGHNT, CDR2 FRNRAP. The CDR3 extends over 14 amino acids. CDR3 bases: TGTGCTAGTGGCCAGGGCGCGGGAGGCGGGGAGCTGTTTTTT. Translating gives CASGQGAGGGELFF.

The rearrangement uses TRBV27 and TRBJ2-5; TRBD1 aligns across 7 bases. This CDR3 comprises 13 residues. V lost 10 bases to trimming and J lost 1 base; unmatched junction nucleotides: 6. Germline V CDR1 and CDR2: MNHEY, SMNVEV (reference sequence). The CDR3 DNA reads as TGTGCCACAAGGGGACAGACCCAAGAGACCCAGTACTTC. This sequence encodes CATRGQTQETQYF.

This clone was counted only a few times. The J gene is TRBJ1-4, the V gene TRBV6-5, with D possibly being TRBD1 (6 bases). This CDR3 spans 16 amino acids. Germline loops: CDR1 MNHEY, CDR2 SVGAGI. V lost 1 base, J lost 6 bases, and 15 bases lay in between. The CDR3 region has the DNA TGTGCCAGCAGTTACTTTCCCGGGACAAGACATGAAAAACTGTTTTTT. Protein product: CASSYFPGTRHEKLFF.

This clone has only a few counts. The CDR3 nucleotides read TGCGCCAGCAGCCAAGATCACGGGACACCCTTTGGTGGGGAGCTGTTTTTT. Residues: CASSQDHGTPFGGELFF. This sequence joins TRBV4-3 and TRBJ2-2; a possible D gene is TRBD1 (6 bases). Germline CDR1 is LGHNA and CDR2 is YSLEER. The CDR3 has 17 residues. Trimming removed 0 bases from V and 8 bases from J, with 19 bases in between.

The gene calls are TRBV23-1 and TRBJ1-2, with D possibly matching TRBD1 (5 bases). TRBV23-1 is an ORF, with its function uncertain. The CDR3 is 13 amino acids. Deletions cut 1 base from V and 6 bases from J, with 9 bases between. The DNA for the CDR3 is TGCGCCAGCAGTCAATTTTCAGGGAATGGCTACACCTTC. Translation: CASSQFSGNGYTF.

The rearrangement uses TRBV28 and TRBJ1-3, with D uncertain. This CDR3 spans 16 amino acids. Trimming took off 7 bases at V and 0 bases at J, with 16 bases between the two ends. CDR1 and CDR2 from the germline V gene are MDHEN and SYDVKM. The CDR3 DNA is TGTGCCAGCATAAGAGGAGGGCAGAGCTCTGGAAACACCATATATTTT. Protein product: CASIRGGQSSGNTIYF.

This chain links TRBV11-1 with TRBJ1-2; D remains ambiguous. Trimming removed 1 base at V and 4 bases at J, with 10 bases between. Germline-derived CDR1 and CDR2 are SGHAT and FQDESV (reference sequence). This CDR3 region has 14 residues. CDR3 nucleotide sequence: TGTGCCAGCAGCTTAGACGTCGGAGTCTATGGCTACACCTTC. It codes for CASSLDVGVYGYTF.

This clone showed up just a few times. CDR3 region: CASSPARDGPEQYF. In nucleotides, the CDR3 is TGTGCCAGCAGCCCCGCTCGGGACGGACCGGAGCAGTACTTC. This chain joins TRBV7-3 and TRBJ2-7, with D perhaps matching TRBD1 or TRBD2 (5 bases each). The CDR3 covers 14 residues. Germline V gives CDR1 SGHTA, CDR2 FQGTGA. Trimming shortened V by 5 bases and J by 7 bases, and 18 bases separated the two germline ends.

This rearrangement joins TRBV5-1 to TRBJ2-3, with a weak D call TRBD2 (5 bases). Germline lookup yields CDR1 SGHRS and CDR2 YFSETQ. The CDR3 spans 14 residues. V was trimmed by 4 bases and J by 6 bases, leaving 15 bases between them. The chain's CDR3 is CASSQGGGGDTQYF. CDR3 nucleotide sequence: TGCGCCAGCAGCCAAGGCGGAGGTGGGGATACGCAGTATTTT.

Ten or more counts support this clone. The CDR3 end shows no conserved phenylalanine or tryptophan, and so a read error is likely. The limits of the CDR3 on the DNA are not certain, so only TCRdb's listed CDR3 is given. The CDR3 sequence: CAPWEFQV. J is TRBJ2-4 and V is TRBV6-5; the D segment call TRBD2 is taken from the table without a DNA check. From its first to its last residue, the CDR3 has 8 amino acids. The germline gives CDR1 MNHEY, CDR2 SVGAGI.

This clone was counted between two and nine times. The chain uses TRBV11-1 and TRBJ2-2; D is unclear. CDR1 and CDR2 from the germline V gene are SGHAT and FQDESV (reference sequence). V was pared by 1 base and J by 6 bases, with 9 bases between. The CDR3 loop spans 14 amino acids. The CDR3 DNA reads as TGTGCCAGCAGCTTAGGTCCGGATTCCGGGGAGCTGTTTTTT. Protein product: CASSLGPDSGELFF.